This TCR beta chain was captured in a study of CD8+ T cells in alopecia areata. As for the study in general: Treated patients were given 5 to 10 mg oral tofacitinib twice daily.

Isolated RNA was reverse transcribed into cDNA used as the sequencing template. Sequencing was performed with immunoSEQ multiplex PCR; in TCRdb, only in-frame clones are kept and a portion is missing. The sample holds about 140,000 clones, around half seen once. The CDR3 extends over 13 amino acids. V lost 3 bases and J lost 0, with 9 bases in between. Looked up from germline, CDR1 is SQVTM and CDR2 is ANQGSEA. Noted treatment: oral pan-JAK inhibitor, 5-10 mg twice daily. The chain is built from TRBV29-1 and TRBJ2-7; D remains ambiguous. This clonotype was sampled from a human donor with alopecia areata. The sequences come from CD8+ T cells sorted from blood, collected at week 4, from a patient treated with tofacitinib. CDR3 sequence (DNA): TGCAGCGTTGAGGCGCAGTTCTCCTACGAGCAGTACTTC. Translating gives CSVEAQFSYEQYF.